This TCR beta chain comes out of a study of regulatory T cells in long-lasting Graves disease. The TCR beta library used iRepertoire HTBI primers with Arm-PCR amplification of CDR3. MiXCR, applied by TCRdb to the multiplex PCR reads, yields one record per CDR3 protein. This table holds about 540,000 distinct CDR3 sequences, roughly 13% found once. Time point given: newly diagnosed GD, antithyroid drugs for less than 3 months. The TCR library was made from RNA extracted from PBMCs. The CDR3 is 15 residues long. V was shortened by 2 bases and J by 2 bases, with 9 bases between the two germline ends. Germline CDR1 reads SNHLY; CDR2 reads FYNNEI. This clonotype was recorded many times. These data were also reused for a study on T cells in Graves' hyperthyroidism and ophthalmopathy. In that study: The primer set for the first-round RT-PCR of the TCR CDR3 was HTBI.

The sequence was obtained from a young man with Graves disease. This specimen was peripheral blood mononuclear cells (PBMCs), taken at new diagnosis, from a patient treated with antithyroid drugs. V gene TRBV2 combines with J gene TRBJ2-2; D gene ambiguous. CDR3 DNA sequence: TGTGCCAGCAGTGAATCTGCCAGAAACACCGGGGAGCTGTTTTTT. Protein sequence: CASSESARNTGELFF.